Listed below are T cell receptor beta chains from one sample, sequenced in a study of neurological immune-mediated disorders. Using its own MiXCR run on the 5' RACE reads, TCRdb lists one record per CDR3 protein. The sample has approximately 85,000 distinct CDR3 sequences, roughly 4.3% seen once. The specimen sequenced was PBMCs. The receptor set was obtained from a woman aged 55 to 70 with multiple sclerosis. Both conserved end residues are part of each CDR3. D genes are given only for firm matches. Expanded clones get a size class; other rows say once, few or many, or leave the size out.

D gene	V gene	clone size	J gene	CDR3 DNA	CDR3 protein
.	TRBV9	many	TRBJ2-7	TGTGCCAGCAGCGTCCAGGTAATTCCCTACGAGCAGTACTTC	CASSVQVIPYEQYF
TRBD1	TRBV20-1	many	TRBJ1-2	TGCAGTGCTAGAGCGAATCTTGGGACAGGGGTTGGCTACACCTTC	CSARANLGTGVGYTF
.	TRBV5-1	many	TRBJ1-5	TGCGCCAGCAGCCCCGGACGGGGTAGCGGGCAGCCCCAGCATTTT	CASSPGRGSGQPQHF
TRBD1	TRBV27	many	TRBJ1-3	TGTGCCAGCAGTAGGGACAGGGCGTCGGGAAACACCATATATTTT	CASSRDRASGNTIYF
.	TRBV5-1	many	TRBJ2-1	TGCGCCAGCAGCTTGGACAGGAGCTCCTACAATGAGCAGTTCTTC	CASSLDRSSYNEQFF
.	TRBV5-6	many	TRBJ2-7	TGTGCCAGCAGCTTCAGGGTGGGAGAGCAGTACTTC	CASSFRVGEQYF
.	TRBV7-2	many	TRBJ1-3	TGTGCCAGCAGCTTAGGGTCGGCAGTCTCTGGAAACACCATATATTTT	CASSLGSAVSGNTIYF
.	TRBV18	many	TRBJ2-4	TGTGCCAGCTCCCCTCAGGGGGCCAAAAACATTCAGTACTTC	CASSPQGAKNIQYF
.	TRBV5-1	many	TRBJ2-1	TGCGCCAGCAGCCTACAACAGGGTTGGAATGAGCAGTTCTTC	CASSLQQGWNEQFF
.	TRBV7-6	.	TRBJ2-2	TGTGCCAGCAGCTTAGTTGCGACAGAGAACATCGGGGAGCTGTTTTTT	CASSLVATENIGELFF